This T cell receptor beta chain was captured by sequencing in a study of cytomegalovirus exposure and HLA in healthy donors. CDR3 length: 15 amino acids. Trimming cost V 4 bases and J 2 bases, with 14 bases left between them. CDR1 and CDR2 from the germline V gene are SGHAT and FQNNGV. PCR primers comprised 60 Vbeta and 13 Jbeta primers. Method: immunoSEQ multiplex PCR; TCRdb's copy keeps in-frame clones and lacks some. The sample holds some 120,000 clones. Among the donors, all were healthy bone marrow donors. Study observations and caveats: An analysis was carried out later, and it reportedly showed fewer N-insertions in an Asian-associated ancestry cluster than the approximately 610-donor mean.

In regard to this clone: Its antigen remains unidentified. Other nucleotide sequences from this sample produce the same CDR3.

Sequences were obtained from PBMCs. This chain uses TRBV11-2 with TRBJ1-1; no clear D. This receptor was identified in a middle-aged man in good health and CMV-seronegative. The CDR3 sequence: CASSSPHSGNTEAFF. The CDR3 nucleotides read TGTGCCAGCAGCTCGCCACACTCGGGTAACACTGAAGCTTTCTTT. The full variable domain, completed using reference TRBV11-2 and TRBJ1-1, is EAGVAQSPRYKIIEKRQSVAFWCNPISGHATLYWYQQILGQGPKLLIQFQNNGVVDDSQLPKDRFSAERLKGVDSTLKIQPAKLEDSAVYLCASSSPHSGNTEAFFGQGTRLTVV.